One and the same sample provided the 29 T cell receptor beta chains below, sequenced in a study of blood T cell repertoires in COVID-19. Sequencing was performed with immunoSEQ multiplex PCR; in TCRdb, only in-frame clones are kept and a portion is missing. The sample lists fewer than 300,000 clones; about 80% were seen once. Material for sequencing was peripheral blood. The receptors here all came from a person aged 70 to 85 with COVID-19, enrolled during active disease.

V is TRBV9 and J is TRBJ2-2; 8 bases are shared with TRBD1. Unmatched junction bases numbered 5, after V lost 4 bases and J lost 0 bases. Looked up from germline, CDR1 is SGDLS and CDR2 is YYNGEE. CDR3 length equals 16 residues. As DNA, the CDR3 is TGTGCCAGCAGCCCCAGGGGGCACTCGAACACCGGGGAGCTGTTTTTT. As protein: CASSPRGHSNTGELFF. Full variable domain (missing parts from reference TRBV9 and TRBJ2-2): DSGVTQTPKHLITATGQRVTLRCSPRSGDLSVYWYQQSLDQGLQFLIQYYNGEERAKGNILERFSAQQFPDLHSELNLSSLELGDSALYFCASSPRGHSNTGELFFGEGSRLTVL.

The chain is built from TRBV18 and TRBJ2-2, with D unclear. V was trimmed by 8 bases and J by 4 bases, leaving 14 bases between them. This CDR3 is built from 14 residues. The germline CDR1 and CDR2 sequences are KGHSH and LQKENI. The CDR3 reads CASQKETGTGELFF. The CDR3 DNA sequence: TGTGCCAGCCAAAAAGAAACGGGCACCGGGGAGCTGTTTTTT.

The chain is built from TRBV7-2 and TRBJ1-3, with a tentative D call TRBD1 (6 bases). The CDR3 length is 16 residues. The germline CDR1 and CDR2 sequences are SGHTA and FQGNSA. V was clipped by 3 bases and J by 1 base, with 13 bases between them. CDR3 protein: CASSFGRGASGNTIYF. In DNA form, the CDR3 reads TGTGCCAGCAGCTTTGGTCGGGGGGCGTCTGGAAACACCATATATTTT.

The CDR3 loop reads CASEEGGGPEAFF. The CDR3 DNA reads TGTGCCAGTGAGGAGGGCGGGGGCCCGGAAGCTTTCTTT. The chain recombines TRBV19 with TRBJ1-1, with D perhaps TRBD1 (6 bases). Trimming removed 8 bases at V and 8 bases at J, with 18 bases between. The germline gives CDR1 LNHDA, CDR2 SQIVND (reference sequence). The CDR3 length is 13 residues.

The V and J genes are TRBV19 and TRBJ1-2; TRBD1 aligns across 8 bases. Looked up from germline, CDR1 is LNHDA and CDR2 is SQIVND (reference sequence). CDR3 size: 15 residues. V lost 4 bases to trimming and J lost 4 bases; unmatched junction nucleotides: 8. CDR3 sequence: CASSTYQGAGYGYTF. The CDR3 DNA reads TGTGCCAGTAGTACTTATCAGGGGGCGGGCTATGGCTACACCTTC.

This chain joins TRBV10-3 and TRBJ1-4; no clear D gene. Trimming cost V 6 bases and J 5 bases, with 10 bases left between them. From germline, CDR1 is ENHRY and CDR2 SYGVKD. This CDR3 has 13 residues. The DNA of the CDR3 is TGTGCCATCAGCGACAAAAGAAATGAAAAACTGTTTTTT. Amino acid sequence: CAISDKRNEKLFF.

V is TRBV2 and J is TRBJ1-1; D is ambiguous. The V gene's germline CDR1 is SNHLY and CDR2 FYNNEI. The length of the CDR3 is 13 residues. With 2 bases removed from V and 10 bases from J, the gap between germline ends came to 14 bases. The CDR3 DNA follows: TGTGCCAGCAGTGAACTGTGGGCAGACGGAGCTTTCTTT. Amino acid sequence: CASSELWADGAFF.

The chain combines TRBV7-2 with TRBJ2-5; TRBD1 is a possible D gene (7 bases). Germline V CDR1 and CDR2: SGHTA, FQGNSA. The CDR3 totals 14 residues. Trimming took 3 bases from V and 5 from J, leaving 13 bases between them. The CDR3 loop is CASSLVTGRETQYF. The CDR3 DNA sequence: TGTGCCAGCAGCTTGGTGACAGGGAGGGAGACCCAGTACTTC.

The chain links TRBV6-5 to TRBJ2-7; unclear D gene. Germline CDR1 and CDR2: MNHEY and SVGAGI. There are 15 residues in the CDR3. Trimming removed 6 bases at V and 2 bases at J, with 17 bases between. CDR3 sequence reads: CASRYLRQDTYEQYF. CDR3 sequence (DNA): TGTGCCAGCAGATATTTACGTCAGGATACCTACGAGCAGTACTTC.

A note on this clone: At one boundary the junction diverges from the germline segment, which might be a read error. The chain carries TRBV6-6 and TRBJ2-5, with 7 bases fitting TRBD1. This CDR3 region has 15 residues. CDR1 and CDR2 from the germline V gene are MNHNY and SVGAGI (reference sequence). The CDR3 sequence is CASSYSGGDQETQYF. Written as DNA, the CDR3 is TGTGCCAGCAGTTACTCAGGGGGCGACCAGGAGACCCAGTACTTC.

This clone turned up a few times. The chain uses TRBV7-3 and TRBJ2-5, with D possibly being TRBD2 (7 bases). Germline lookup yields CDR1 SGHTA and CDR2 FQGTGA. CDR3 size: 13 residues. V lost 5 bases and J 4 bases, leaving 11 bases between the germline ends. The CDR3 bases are TGTGCCAGCAGCGGGGGGGCCGGAGAGACCCAGTACTTC. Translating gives CASSGGAGETQYF.

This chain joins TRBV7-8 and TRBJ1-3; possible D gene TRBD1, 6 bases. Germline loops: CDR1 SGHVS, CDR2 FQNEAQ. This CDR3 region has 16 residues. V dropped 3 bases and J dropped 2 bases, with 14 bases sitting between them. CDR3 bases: TGTGCCAGCAGCTTCGGGACAATAGGCCCTGGAAACACCATATATTTT. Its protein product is CASSFGTIGPGNTIYF.

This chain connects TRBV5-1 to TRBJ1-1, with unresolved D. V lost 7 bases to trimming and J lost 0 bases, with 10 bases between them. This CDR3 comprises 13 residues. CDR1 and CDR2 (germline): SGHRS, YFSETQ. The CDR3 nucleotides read TGCGCCAGCGCTCCCAGGATGAACACTGAAGCTTTCTTT. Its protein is CASAPRMNTEAFF. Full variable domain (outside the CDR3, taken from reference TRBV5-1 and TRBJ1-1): KAGVTQTPRYLIKTRGQQVTLSCSPISGHRSVSWYQQTPGQGLQFLFEYFSETQRNKGNFPGRFSGRQFSNSRSEMNVSTLELGDSALYLCASAPRMNTEAFFGQGTRLTVV.

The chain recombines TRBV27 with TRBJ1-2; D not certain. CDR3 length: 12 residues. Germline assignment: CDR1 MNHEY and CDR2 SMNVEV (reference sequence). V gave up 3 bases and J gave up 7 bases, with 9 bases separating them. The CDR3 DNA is TGTGCCAGCAGTTTTGCGGGGTCTGGCTACACCTTC. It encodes CASSFAGSGYTF.

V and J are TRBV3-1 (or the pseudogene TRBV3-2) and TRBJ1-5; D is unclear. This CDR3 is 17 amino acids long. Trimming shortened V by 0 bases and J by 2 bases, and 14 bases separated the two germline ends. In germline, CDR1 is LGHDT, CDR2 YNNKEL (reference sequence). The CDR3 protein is CASSQDLPVSGNQPQHF. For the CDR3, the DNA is TGTGCCAGCAGCCAAGATTTGCCGGTCTCGGGCAATCAGCCCCAGCATTTT.

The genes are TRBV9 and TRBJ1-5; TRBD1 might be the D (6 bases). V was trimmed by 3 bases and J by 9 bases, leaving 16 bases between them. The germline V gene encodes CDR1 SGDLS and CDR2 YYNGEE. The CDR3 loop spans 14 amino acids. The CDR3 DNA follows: TGTGCCAGCAGCGCTATACTCACAGGGCCGCCCCAGCATTTT. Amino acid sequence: CASSAILTGPPQHF.

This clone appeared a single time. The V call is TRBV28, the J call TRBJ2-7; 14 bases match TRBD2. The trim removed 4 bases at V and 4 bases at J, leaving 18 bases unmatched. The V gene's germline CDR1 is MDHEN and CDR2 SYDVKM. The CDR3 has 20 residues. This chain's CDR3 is CASSSVWAGLAGEGNYEQYF. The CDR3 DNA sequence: TGTGCCAGCAGTTCTGTCTGGGCGGGACTAGCGGGAGAGGGTAATTACGAGCAGTACTTC.

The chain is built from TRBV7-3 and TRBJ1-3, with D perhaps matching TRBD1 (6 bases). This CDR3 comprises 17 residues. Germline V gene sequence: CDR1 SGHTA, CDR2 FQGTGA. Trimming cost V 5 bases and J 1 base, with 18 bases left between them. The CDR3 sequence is CASSPLMGGASGNTIYF. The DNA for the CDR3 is TGTGCCAGCAGCCCGCTTATGGGGGGGGCATCTGGAAACACCATATATTTT.

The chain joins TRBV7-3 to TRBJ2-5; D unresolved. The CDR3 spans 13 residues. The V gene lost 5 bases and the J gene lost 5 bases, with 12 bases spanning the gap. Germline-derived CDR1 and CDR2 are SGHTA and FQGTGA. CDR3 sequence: CASSRSLTETQYF. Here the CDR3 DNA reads TGTGCCAGCAGCCGGTCCCTAACGGAGACCCAGTACTTC. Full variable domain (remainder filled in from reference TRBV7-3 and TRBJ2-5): GAGVSQTPSNKVTEKGKYVELRCDPISGHTALYWYRQSLGQGPEFLIYFQGTGAADDSGLPNDRFFAVRPEGSVSTLKIQRTERGDSAVYLCASSRSLTETQYFGPGTRLLVL.

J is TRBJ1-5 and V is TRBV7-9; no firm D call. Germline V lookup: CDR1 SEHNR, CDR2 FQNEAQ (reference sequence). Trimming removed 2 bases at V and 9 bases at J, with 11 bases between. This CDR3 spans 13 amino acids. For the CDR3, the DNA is TGTGCCAGCAGCTTAAACCTCCGAGGGCCCCAGCATTTT. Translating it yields CASSLNLRGPQHF.

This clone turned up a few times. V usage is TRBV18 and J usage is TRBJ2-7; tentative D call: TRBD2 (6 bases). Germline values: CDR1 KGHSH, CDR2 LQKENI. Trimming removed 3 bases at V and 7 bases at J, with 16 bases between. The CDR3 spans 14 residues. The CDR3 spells CASSPVGGTGEQYF. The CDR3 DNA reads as TGTGCCAGCTCACCCGTCGGGGGTACGGGAGAGCAGTACTTC. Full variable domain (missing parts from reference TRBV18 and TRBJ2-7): NAGVMQNPRHLVRRRGQEARLRCSPMKGHSHVYWYRQLPEEGLKFMVYLQKENIIDESGMPKERFSAEFPKEGPSILRIQQVVRGDSAAYFCASSPVGGTGEQYFGPGTRLTVT.

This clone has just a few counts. CDR3 DNA sequence: TGTGCCAGTAAGCAGACAGGGGATGATCAGCCCCAGCATTTT. Translating gives CASKQTGDDQPQHF. This sequence joins TRBV19 and TRBJ1-5, with 8 bases aligning to TRBD1. Germline CDR1 reads LNHDA; CDR2 reads SQIVND (reference sequence). The junction had 7 bases not matched to a gene; V was cut back by 7 bases and J by 5 bases. The length of the CDR3 is 14 residues.

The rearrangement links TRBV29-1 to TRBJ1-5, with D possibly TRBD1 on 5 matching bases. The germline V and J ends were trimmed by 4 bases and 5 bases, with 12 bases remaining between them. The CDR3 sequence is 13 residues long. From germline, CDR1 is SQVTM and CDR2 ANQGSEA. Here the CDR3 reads CSVAADTYQPQHF. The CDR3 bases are TGCAGCGTTGCGGCGGACACTTATCAGCCCCAGCATTTT.

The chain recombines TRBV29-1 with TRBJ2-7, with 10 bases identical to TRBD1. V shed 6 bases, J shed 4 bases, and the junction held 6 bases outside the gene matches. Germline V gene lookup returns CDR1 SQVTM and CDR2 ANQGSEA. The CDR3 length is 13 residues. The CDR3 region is CSVLTGGAYEQYF. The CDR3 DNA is TGCAGCGTCCTGACAGGGGGCGCGTACGAGCAGTACTTC.

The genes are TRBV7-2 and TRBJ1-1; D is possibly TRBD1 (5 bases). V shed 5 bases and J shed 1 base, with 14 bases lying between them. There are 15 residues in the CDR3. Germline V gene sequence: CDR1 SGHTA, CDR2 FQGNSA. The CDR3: CASSQGALENTEAFF. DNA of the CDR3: TGTGCCAGCAGCCAAGGGGCCTTGGAGAACACTGAAGCTTTCTTT. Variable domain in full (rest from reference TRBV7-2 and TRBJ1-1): GAGVSQSPSNKVTEKGKDVELRCDPISGHTALYWYRQSLGQGLEFLIYFQGNSAPDKSGLPSDRFSAERTGGSVSTLTIQRTQQEDSAVYLCASSQGALENTEAFFGQGTRLTVV.

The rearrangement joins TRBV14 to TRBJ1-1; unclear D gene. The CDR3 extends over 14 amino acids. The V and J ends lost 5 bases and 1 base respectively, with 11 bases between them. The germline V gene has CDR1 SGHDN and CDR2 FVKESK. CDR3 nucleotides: TGTGCCAGCAGCTCGGACTTATCGAACACTGAAGCTTTCTTT. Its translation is CASSSDLSNTEAFF.

The CDR3 here is CASRGQLSPLHF. The CDR3 DNA reads as TGTGCCAGCAGGGGACAGCTTTCACCCCTCCACTTT. The chain couples TRBV6-6 to TRBJ1-6, with 7 bases identical to TRBD1. This CDR3 contains 12 residues. V dropped 6 bases and J dropped 9; count of bases not matched to a gene: 2. Germline V CDR1 and CDR2: MNHNY, SVGAGI (reference sequence).

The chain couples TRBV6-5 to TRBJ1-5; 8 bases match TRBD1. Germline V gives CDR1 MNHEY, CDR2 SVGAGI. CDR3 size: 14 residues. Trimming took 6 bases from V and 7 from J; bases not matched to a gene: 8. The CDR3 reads CASRPSGGHQPQHF. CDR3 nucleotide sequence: TGTGCCAGCAGGCCTTCAGGGGGCCACCAGCCCCAGCATTTT.

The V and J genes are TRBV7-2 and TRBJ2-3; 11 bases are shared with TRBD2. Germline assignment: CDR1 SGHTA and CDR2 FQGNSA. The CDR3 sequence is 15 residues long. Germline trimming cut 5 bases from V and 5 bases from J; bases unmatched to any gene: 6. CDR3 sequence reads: CASSTSGSSEDTQYF. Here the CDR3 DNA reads TGTGCCAGCAGCACTAGCGGGAGTAGTGAAGATACGCAGTATTTT.